The entry below describes one TCR beta chain. Its binding antigen is unknown. Per-base quality was not reported, and no clone a single base away is much larger than it. The Qiagen DNeasy kit was used to extract genomic DNA both from unsorted PBMCs and from the negatively selected CD4+ and CD8+ fractions. TCR beta CDR3 regions were amplified by immunoSEQ multiplex PCR using primers annealing to V and J segments. Amplification bias was minimized using a synthetic immune receptor repertoire, and residual bias was removed computationally after sequencing. Turning to the authors' computational methods: Repertoire diversity was quantified as the Shannon entropy index using custom Python scripts. Unsorted, CD4+ and CD8+ repertoires were analyzed separately, except in combined analyses where CD4+ and CD8+ sequences were merged in silico. A clone counted as expanded when the clone's frequency after treatment rose at least 2-fold relative to C1D1, and clones undetected at baseline were given a pseudocount of 0.5. Clones with 0 or 1 copy at C1D1 were defined as singleton clones, while clones with 2 or more copies were defined as non-singleton clones. By matching protein sequences in sorted samples from the same patient, clones expanded in unsorted samples were annotated as CD4+, CD8+ or unknown. Wilcoxon tests on paired samples were used to test diversity changes from C1D1 to C4D1. TCRdb mirrors the immuneACCESS table, restricted to in-frame sequences. Some clones are absent from its copies; in checked studies, under half trace to an unresolved V gene, and the reason for the others is unknown. That table supplies the V and J calls and clone size; D and trimming were determined from the DNA. The sample table records about 24,000 clones; 81% of these occur just once. About 18% of the sample rests with the top ten.

The data originate from a study of PD-1 blockade in classical Hodgkin lymphoma (dated by TCRdb to 2020 to 2021). About the investigation overall: Nivolumab dosing was 3 mg/kg intravenously every 2 weeks, continuing until either disease progression or unacceptable toxicity. A peripheral blood immune signature of response to PD-1 blockade in classical Hodgkin lymphoma was defined using TCR beta sequencing and CyTOF. General study outcomes and caveats: The study was restricted to a single clinical trial cohort, and the causes of repertoire differences, possibly disease activity or prior therapy, were left undefined. By C4D1, a significant rise was seen in CD4+ TCR diversity but not in CD8+ TCR diversity (p=0.0027 vs p=0.16), and the rise was most apparent among complete responders (p=0.02). Trial patients achieving complete response had baseline diversity similar to newly diagnosed patients, whereas partial responders and progressors had significantly lower diversity. Baseline TCR diversity was reported to be lower in newly diagnosed patients than in healthy donors, and even lower in relapsed/refractory patients. Patients starting nivolumab less than 1 year after ASCT had lower diversity and were excluded from later analyses to avoid confounding by immune reconstitution.

Between the V and J ends, shortened by 2 bases and 0 bases respectively, the junction contains 13 bases. The germline V gene (reference sequence) provides CDR1 MNHNY and CDR2 SVGAGI. The CDR3 spans 16 residues, from the cysteine through the phenylalanine. The CDR3 DNA has 48 bases and is translated from base 1. The time point label, read with the paper, signifies: cycle 2 day 1 (C2D1) of nivolumab. Every trial patient had relapsed following autologous stem cell transplantation, and prior brentuximab vedotin exposure was what differed among cohorts A, B and C. The trial cohort included around 56 patients with relapsed/refractory classical Hodgkin lymphoma, and each patient had a best overall response of complete response, partial response or progressive disease. Trial patients were treated with single-agent nivolumab in the multi-cohort phase II CheckMate 205 trial. Best overall response was determined by an independent review committee according to the 2007 International Working Group response criteria. PBMCs from the trial were collected at three points: immediately before nivolumab initiation (C1D1), and during therapy at cycle 2 day 1 and cycle 4 day 1. Peripheral blood was collected in 8 mL Vacutainer Cell Preparation Tubes, from which PBMCs were isolated by centrifugation and then cryopreserved.

The source material was peripheral blood mononuclear cells (PBMCs), sampled before the second cycle of nivolumab. The sequence was collected from a human donor with classical Hodgkin lymphoma. The rearrangement combines TRBV6-6 with TRBJ2-5, with no reliable assignment of the D segment. The CDR3 region reads CASSYPSTLYQETQYF. The DNA sequence follows: TGTGCCAGCAGTTACCCGTCGACACTGTACCAAGAGACCCAGTACTTC.